This T cell receptor (beta chain) was sequenced in a study of shared clonotypes between healthy human individuals. This CDR3 is built from 16 residues. Germline CDR1 MGHRA, CDR2 YSYEKL. The J segment lost 6 bases and the V segment lost 1 base, leaving 11 bases of the junction unmatched. Data came from immunoSEQ multiplex PCR; TCRdb stores just in-frame clones and leaves some out. The sample yields millions of clones, over 85% seen once. This clone showed up just a few times. This clonotype was obtained from a man between 18 and 35 years old in good health. Some clones in this sample may be carry-over from other donors' samples. The genes are TRBV4-1 and TRBJ2-7; 8 bases fit TRBD2. The material sequenced was naive CD4+ T cells from PBMCs. The subset was: CD45RA+ positively selected. CDR3 bases: TGCGCCAGCAGCCAAGGGAGCGGGAGAGGAATGGGCGAGCAGTACTTC. Its protein is CASSQGSGRGMGEQYF.